This T cell receptor (beta chain) originates from a study of CD8 T cells in ankylosing spondylitis. Germline V gene sequence: CDR1 DFQATT, CDR2 SNEGSKA (reference sequence). CDR3 length equals 16 residues. V lost 2 bases and J 5 bases, leaving 21 bases between the germline ends. In TCRdb, the 5' RACE reads were re-called with MiXCR into one record per CDR3 protein. The table lists 290,000 or so distinct CDR3 sequences, 20% of them singletons. This clonotype was counted a few times. Its matching antigen is unknown. The study's findings and limits: Within ankylosing spondylitis blood, a TCR beta motif made up of eight or nine highly homologous variants appeared to be characteristic. In peripheral blood, disease-linked CD8+ clones occurred at relatively low frequencies.

The material sequenced was blood, either unsorted or a sorted T cell fraction (not recorded which). The TCR comes from a female donor with ankylosing spondylitis or in good health (not recorded which). The V call is TRBV20-1, the J call TRBJ2-5; possible D gene TRBD1, 5 bases. CDR3 amino acids: CSARRDGYGAGETQYF. The DNA of the CDR3 is TGCAGTGCTAGAAGAGACGGCTATGGGGCAGGGGAGACCCAGTACTTC.